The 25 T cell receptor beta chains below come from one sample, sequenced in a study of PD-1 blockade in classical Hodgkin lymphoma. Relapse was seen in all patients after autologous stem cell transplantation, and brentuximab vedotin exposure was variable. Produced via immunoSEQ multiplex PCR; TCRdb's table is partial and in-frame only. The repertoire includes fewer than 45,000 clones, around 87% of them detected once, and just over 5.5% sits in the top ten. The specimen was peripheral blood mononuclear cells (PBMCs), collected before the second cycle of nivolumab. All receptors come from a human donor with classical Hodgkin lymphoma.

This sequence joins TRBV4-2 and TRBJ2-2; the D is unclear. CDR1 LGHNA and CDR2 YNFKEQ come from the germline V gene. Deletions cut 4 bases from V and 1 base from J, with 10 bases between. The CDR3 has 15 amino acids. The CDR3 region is CASSPSALNTGELFF. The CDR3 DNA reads TGTGCCAGCAGCCCTTCGGCACTGAACACCGGGGAGCTGTTTTTT.

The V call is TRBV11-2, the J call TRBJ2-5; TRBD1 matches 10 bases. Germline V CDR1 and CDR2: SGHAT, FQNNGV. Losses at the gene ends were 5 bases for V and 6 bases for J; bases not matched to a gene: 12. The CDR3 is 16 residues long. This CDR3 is CASSPLSGDRGKTQYF. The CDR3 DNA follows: TGTGCCAGCAGCCCCCTCTCCGGGGACAGGGGAAAGACCCAGTACTTC.

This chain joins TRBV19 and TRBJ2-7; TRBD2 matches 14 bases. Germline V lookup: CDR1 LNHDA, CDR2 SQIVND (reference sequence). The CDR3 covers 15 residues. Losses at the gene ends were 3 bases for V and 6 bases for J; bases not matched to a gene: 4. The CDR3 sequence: CASSMRTSGRSEQYF. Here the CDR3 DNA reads TGTGCCAGTAGTATGCGGACTAGCGGGAGGAGCGAGCAGTACTTC.

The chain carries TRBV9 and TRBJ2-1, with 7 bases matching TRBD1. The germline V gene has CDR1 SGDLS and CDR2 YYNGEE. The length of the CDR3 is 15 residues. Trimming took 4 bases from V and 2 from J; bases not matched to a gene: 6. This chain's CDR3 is CASSPRDRTYNEQFF. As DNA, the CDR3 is TGTGCCAGCAGCCCTCGGGACAGAACCTACAATGAGCAGTTCTTC. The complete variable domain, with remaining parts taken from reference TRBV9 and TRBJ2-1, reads DSGVTQTPKHLITATGQRVTLRCSPRSGDLSVYWYQQSLDQGLQFLIQYYNGEERAKGNILERFSAQQFPDLHSELNLSSLELGDSALYFCASSPRDRTYNEQFFGPGTRLTVL.

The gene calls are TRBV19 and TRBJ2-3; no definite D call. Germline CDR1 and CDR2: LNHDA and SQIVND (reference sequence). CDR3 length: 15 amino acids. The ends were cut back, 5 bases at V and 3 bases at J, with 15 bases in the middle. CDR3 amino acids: CASSSIAWTTDTQYF. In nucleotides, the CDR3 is TGTGCCAGTAGTTCTATAGCTTGGACGACAGATACGCAGTATTTT.

CDR3 amino acids: CASRSGRGYEQYF. The CDR3 DNA reads TGTGCCAGCAGGAGCGGGAGAGGGTACGAGCAGTACTTC. J is TRBJ2-7 and V is TRBV6-1; 8 nucleotides agree with TRBD2. The CDR3 contains 13 residues. Germline V CDR1 and CDR2: MNHNS, SASEGT. Trimming removed 6 bases from V and 4 bases from J; junction bases left unmatched: 5.

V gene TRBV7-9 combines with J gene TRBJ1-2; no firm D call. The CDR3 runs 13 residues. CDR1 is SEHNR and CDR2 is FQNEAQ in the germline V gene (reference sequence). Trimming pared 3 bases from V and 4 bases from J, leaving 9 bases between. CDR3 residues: CASSLEVPYGYTF. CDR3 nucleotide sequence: TGTGCCAGCAGCTTGGAGGTCCCCTATGGCTACACCTTC.

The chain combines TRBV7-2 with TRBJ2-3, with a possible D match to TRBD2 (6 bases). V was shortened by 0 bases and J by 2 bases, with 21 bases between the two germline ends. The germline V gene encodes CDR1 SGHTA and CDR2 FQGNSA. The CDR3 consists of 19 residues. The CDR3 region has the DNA TGTGCCAGCAGCTTAGCGATACCGGGACGCCGGGGGATCACAGATACGCAGTATTTT. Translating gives CASSLAIPGRRGITDTQYF.

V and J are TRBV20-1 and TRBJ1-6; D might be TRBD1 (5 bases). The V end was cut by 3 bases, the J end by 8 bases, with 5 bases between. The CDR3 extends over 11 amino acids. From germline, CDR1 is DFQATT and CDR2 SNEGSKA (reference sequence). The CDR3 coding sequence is TGCAGTGCTAGGGGGGATTCACCCCTCCACTTT. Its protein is CSARGDSPLHF.

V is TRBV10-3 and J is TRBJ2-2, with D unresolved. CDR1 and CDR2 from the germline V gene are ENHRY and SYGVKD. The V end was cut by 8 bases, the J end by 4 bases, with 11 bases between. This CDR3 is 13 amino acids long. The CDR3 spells CAIRPSSTGELFF. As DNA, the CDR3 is TGTGCCATCCGGCCGTCTAGCACCGGGGAGCTGTTTTTT.

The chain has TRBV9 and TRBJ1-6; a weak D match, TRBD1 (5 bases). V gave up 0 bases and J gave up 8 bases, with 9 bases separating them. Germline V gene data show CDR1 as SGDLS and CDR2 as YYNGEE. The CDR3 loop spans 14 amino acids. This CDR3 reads CASSVDLGDSPLHF. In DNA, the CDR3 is TGTGCCAGCAGCGTAGATTTAGGGGATTCACCCCTCCACTTT.

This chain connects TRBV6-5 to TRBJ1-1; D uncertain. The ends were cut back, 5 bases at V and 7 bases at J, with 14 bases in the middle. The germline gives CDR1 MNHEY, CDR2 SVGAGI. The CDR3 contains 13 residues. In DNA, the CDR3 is TGTGCCAGCAGTCTGAGAGGATCTCTTGAAGCTTTCTTT. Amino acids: CASSLRGSLEAFF.

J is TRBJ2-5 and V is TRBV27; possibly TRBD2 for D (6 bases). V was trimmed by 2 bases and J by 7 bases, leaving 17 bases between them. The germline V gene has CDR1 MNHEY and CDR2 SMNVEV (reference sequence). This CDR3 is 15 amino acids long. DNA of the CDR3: TGTGCCAGCAGTTTAGGTGCTGGGACTGGACGGACCCAGTACTTC. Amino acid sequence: CASSLGAGTGRTQYF.

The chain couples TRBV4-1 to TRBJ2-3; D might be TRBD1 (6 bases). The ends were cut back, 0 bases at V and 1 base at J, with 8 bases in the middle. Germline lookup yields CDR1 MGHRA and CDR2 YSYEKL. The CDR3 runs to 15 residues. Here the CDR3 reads CASSQDPGGTDTQYF. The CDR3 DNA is TGCGCCAGCAGCCAAGATCCAGGGGGCACAGATACGCAGTATTTT.

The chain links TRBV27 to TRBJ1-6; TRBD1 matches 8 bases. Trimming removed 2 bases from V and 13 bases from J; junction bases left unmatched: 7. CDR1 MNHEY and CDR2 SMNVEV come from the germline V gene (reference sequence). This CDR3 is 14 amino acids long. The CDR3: CASSLGTGISPLHF. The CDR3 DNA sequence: TGTGCCAGCAGTTTAGGGACAGGCATTTCGCCCCTCCACTTT.

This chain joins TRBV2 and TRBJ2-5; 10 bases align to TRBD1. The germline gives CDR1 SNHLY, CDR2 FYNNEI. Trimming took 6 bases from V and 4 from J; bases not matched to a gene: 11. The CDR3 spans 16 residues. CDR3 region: CASRDRGSFLGETQYF. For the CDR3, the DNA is TGTGCCAGCAGGGACAGGGGGTCATTCTTAGGAGAGACCCAGTACTTC.

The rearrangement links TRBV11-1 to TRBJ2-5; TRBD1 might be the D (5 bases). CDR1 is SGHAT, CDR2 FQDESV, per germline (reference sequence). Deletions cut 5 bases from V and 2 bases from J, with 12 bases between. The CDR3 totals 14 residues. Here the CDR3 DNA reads TGTGCCAGCAGCCTGCAGGGAAGACAAGAGACCCAGTACTTC. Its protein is CASSLQGRQETQYF. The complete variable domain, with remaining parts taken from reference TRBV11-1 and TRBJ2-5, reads EAEVAQSPRYKITEKSQAVAFWCDPISGHATLYWYRQILGQGPELLVQFQDESVVDDSQLPKDRFSAERLKGVDSTLKIQPAELGDSAMYLCASSLQGRQETQYFGPGTRLLVL.

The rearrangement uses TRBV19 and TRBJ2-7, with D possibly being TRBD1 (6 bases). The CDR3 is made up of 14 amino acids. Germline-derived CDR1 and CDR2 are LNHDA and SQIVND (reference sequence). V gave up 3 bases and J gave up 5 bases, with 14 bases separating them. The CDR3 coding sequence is TGTGCCAGTAGTATGGCACAGGGAGACCACGAGCAGTACTTC. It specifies CASSMAQGDHEQYF.

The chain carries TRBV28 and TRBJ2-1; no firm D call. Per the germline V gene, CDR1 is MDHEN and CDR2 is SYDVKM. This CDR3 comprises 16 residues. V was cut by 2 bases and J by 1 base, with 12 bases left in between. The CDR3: CASSLRAWRSYNEQFF. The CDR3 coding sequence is TGTGCCAGCAGTTTACGGGCGTGGCGTTCCTACAATGAGCAGTTCTTC.

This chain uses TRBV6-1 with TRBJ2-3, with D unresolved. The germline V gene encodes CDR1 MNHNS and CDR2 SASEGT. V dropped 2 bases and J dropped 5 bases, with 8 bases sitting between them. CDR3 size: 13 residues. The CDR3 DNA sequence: TGTGCCAGCAGTGAAAATGGAATAGATACGCAGTATTTT. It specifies CASSENGIDTQYF.

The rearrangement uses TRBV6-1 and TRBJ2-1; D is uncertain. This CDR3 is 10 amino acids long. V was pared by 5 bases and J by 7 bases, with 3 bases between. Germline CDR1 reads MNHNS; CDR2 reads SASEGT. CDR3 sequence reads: CASSTNEQFF. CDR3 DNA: TGTGCCAGCAGTACAAATGAGCAGTTCTTC.

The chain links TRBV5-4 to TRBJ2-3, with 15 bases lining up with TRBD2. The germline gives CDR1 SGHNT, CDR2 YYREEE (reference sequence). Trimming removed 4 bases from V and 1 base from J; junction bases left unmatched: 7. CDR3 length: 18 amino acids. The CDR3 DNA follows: TGTGCCAGCAGCCCAGGACTAGCGGGGGGGCTCCGCACAGATACGCAGTATTTT. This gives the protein CASSPGLAGGLRTDTQYF.

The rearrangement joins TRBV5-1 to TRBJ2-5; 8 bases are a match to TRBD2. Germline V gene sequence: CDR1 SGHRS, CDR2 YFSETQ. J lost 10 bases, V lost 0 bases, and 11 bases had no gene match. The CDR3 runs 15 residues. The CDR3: CASSLGLATGWDQYF. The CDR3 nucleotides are TGCGCCAGCAGCTTGGGACTAGCGACCGGTTGGGACCAGTACTTC.

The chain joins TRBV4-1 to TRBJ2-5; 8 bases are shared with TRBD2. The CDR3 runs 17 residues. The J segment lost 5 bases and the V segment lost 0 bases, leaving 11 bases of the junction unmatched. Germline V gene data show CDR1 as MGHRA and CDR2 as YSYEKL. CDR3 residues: CASSQEGAGGSVETQYF. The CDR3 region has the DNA TGCGCCAGCAGCCAAGAAGGGGCGGGGGGCTCTGTGGAGACCCAGTACTTC.

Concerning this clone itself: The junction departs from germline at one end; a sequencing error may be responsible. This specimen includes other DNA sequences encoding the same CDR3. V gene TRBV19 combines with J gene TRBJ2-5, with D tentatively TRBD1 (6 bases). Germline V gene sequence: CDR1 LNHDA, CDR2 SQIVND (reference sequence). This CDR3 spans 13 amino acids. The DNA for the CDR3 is TGTGCCAGTAGTCCTGGACAGCAAGAGACCCAATACTTC. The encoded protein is CASSPGQQETQYF.